What follows are 23 T cell receptor beta chains derived from one specimen sequenced in a study of CD8+ T cells in alopecia areata. Extracted RNA was reverse transcribed, and the resulting cDNA served as sequencing template. The protocol was immunoSEQ multiplex PCR, while the TCRdb copy is restricted to in-frame clones and leaves out a portion. This table holds under 250,000 clones, 50% to 70% found once. The source was CD4+ T cells sorted from blood, collected at week 0. The receptors shown here come from a human donor with alopecia areata.

This clone was found a few times. V is TRBV19 and J is TRBJ2-2; a possible D gene is TRBD2 (7 bases). Deletions cut 8 bases from V and 6 bases from J, with 16 bases between. CDR1 and CDR2 (germline): LNHDA, SQIVND (reference sequence). The CDR3 has 14 amino acids. The DNA for the CDR3 is TGTGCCAGTCAGGGGACTAACAGGGCCGGGGAGCTGTTTTTT. Protein product: CASQGTNRAGELFF.

There are a few counts of this clone. The chain joins TRBV6-5 to TRBJ1-1; 12 bases fit TRBD1. CDR1 and CDR2 (germline): MNHEY, SVGAGI. V lost 4 bases, J lost 8 bases, and 11 bases stayed unmatched. The length of the CDR3 is 16 residues. The CDR3 DNA sequence: TGTGCCAGCAGTTCCTTCGGGACAGGGGGCAAAATCGAAGCTTTCTTT. This codes for CASSSFGTGGKIEAFF.

This clone has just a few counts. This sequence joins TRBV19 and TRBJ2-3; D uncertain. Trimming stripped 7 bases from V and 7 bases from J, with 9 bases between. The germline gives CDR1 LNHDA, CDR2 SQIVND (reference sequence). This CDR3 has 11 residues. This chain's CDR3 is CASTMRNTQYF. The CDR3 DNA sequence: TGTGCCAGTACCATGAGGAATACGCAGTATTTT.

This clone was counted only a few times. The V gene is TRBV6-5, the J gene TRBJ2-3; D unresolved. CDR1 is MNHEY and CDR2 is SVGAGI in the germline V gene. The CDR3 loop spans 11 amino acids. Trimming left V 7 bases short and J 8 bases short, with 10 bases between. The CDR3 region has the DNA TGTGCCAGCACGTCAACGGGTACGCAGTATTTT. This gives the protein CASTSTGTQYF.

The gene calls are TRBV2 and TRBJ2-3; maybe TRBD1 (6 bases). Germline V gene lookup returns CDR1 SNHLY and CDR2 FYNNEI. This CDR3 region has 13 residues. V shed 6 bases and J shed 4 bases, with 11 bases lying between them. The DNA of the CDR3 is TGTGCCAGCAGAACAGGGTATTCAGATACGCAGTATTTT. It yields the protein CASRTGYSDTQYF.

V usage is TRBV9 and J usage is TRBJ2-3; 7 nucleotides match TRBD2. Germline assignment: CDR1 SGDLS and CDR2 YYNGEE. The CDR3 is made up of 15 amino acids. V was pared by 0 bases and J by 2 bases, with 3 bases of the junction left unmatched. The CDR3 region is CASSVGAGITDTQYF. The DNA for the CDR3 is TGTGCCAGCAGCGTAGGAGCGGGGATCACAGATACGCAGTATTTT.

This clone was counted a single time. The genes are TRBV5-1 and TRBJ1-1; D not certain. Germline assignment: CDR1 SGHRS and CDR2 YFSETQ. The CDR3 extends over 12 amino acids. V dropped 8 bases and J dropped 0 bases, with 8 bases sitting between them. CDR3 nucleotides: TGCGCCAGTATATCTGTGAACACTGAAGCTTTCTTT. Translation: CASISVNTEAFF.

Worth noting for this clone: At the DNA level, this CDR3 is encoded by other sequences in the same sample as well. The chain carries TRBV2 and TRBJ1-2; D unresolved. With 0 bases removed from V and 2 bases from J, the gap between germline ends came to 1 base. The CDR3 runs to 12 residues. CDR1 is SNHLY, CDR2 FYNNEI, per germline. This CDR3 is CASSEANYGYTF. The CDR3 coding sequence is TGTGCCAGCAGTGAAGCCAACTATGGCTACACCTTC.

This chain connects TRBV5-1 to TRBJ2-2, with a weak D call TRBD1 (6 bases). V lost 1 base to trimming and J lost 1 base, with 11 bases between them. This CDR3 has 16 amino acids. Germline V CDR1 and CDR2: SGHRS, YFSETQ. The CDR3 loop is CASSLRWDKNTGELFF. The CDR3 coding sequence is TGCGCCAGCAGCTTGAGATGGGACAAGAACACCGGGGAGCTGTTTTTT.

The chain couples TRBV7-9 to TRBJ1-1, with D perhaps matching TRBD1 (5 bases). The CDR3 has 12 amino acids. V dropped 5 bases and J dropped 9 bases, with 13 bases sitting between them. From germline, CDR1 is SEHNR and CDR2 FQNEAQ (reference sequence). The CDR3 sequence: CASSQNLGQAFF. The CDR3 DNA reads TGTGCCAGCAGCCAAAATTTGGGACAAGCTTTCTTT.

This clone has just a few counts. This chain links TRBV10-3 with TRBJ2-1; perhaps TRBD2 as D (5 bases). CDR1 ENHRY and CDR2 SYGVKD come from the germline V gene. V lost 3 bases and J lost 10, with 10 bases in between. The CDR3 covers 12 residues. The CDR3 nucleotides read TGTGCCATCAGTGAAGTTAGCGCGGAGCAGTTCTTC. This gives the protein CAISEVSAEQFF.

The chain couples TRBV2 to TRBJ2-6, with D tentatively TRBD1 (6 bases). There are 15 residues in the CDR3. V dropped 10 bases and J dropped 0 bases, with 13 bases sitting between them. Germline V gives CDR1 SNHLY, CDR2 FYNNEI. For the CDR3, the DNA is TGTGCCAAAACAGACAGGCCCTCTGGGGCCAACGTCCTGACTTTC. Translation: CAKTDRPSGANVLTF.

V and J are TRBV6-6 and TRBJ2-1; D unclear. V was shortened by 5 bases and J by 0 bases, with 8 bases between the two germline ends. The germline V gene has CDR1 MNHNY and CDR2 SVGAGI (reference sequence). This CDR3 contains 14 residues. In DNA form, the CDR3 reads TGTGCCAGCAGTGTGACAAGCTCCTACAATGAGCAGTTCTTC. Protein sequence: CASSVTSSYNEQFF.

The rearrangement links TRBV4-1 to TRBJ2-7, with D perhaps given as TRBD1 or TRBD2 (6 bases each). V shed 2 bases and J shed 5 bases, with 16 bases lying between them. The CDR3 is made up of 15 amino acids. The germline V gene has CDR1 MGHRA and CDR2 YSYEKL. DNA of the CDR3: TGCGCCAGCAGCCAACCCACGAGGGGGGTCCACGAGCAGTACTTC. As protein: CASSQPTRGVHEQYF.

The rearrangement joins TRBV5-6 to TRBJ2-2; no clear D gene. CDR3 length equals 15 residues. The germline V gene has CDR1 SGHDT and CDR2 YYEEEE. V was pared by 0 bases and J by 4 bases, with 10 bases between. The CDR3 protein is CASSLVRQVTGELFF. The CDR3 region has the DNA TGTGCCAGCAGCTTGGTTCGGCAGGTCACCGGGGAGCTGTTTTTT.

The chain employs TRBV5-4 and TRBJ2-7; TRBD2 matches at 12 bases. Germline lookup yields CDR1 SGHNT and CDR2 YYREEE (reference sequence). Losses at the gene ends were 4 bases for V and 2 bases for J; bases not matched to a gene: 7. This CDR3 has 16 residues. For the CDR3, the DNA is TGTGCCAGCAGCCAAGGACTAGCGGGACACCCCTACGAGCAGTACTTC. It encodes CASSQGLAGHPYEQYF.

The genes are TRBV30 and TRBJ1-1; D is perhaps TRBD1 (5 bases). Trimming pared 2 bases from V and 3 bases from J, leaving 7 bases between. The length of the CDR3 is 12 residues. Germline V gives CDR1 GTSNPN, CDR2 SVGIG (reference sequence). The chain's CDR3 is CAWSWGDTEAFF. The CDR3 DNA reads TGTGCCTGGAGTTGGGGGGACACTGAAGCTTTCTTT.

This clone was seen once. The genes are TRBV4-1 and TRBJ2-1; a weak D match, TRBD1 (5 bases). CDR3 length: 15 amino acids. CDR1 is MGHRA and CDR2 is YSYEKL in the germline V gene. Trimming stripped 4 bases from V and 7 bases from J, with 17 bases between. CDR3 region: CASSPVGKRGNEQFF. The CDR3 DNA is TGCGCCAGCAGCCCAGTGGGAAAAAGGGGAAATGAGCAGTTCTTC.

The chain has TRBV2 and TRBJ1-2, with a tentative D call TRBD1 (5 bases). V was shortened by 5 bases and J by 7 bases, with 14 bases between the two germline ends. This CDR3 contains 13 residues. Germline CDR1 reads SNHLY; CDR2 reads FYNNEI. The CDR3 bases are TGTGCCAGCAGTAGCCAGGGAAAGGGTGGCTACACCTTC. Translating gives CASSSQGKGGYTF.

This sequence joins TRBV29-1 and TRBJ1-3; D is undetermined. V lost 7 bases to trimming and J lost 1 base, with 5 bases between them. CDR1 and CDR2 (germline): SQVTM, ANQGSEA. There are 11 residues in the CDR3. CDR3 nucleotide sequence: TGCAGCGGTGGGTCTGGAAACACCATATATTTT. Amino acids: CSGGSGNTIYF.

This chain uses TRBV5-6 with TRBJ1-2; weak D call: TRBD1 (5 bases). Trimming removed 3 bases from V and 5 bases from J, with 8 bases in between. CDR1 and CDR2 (germline): SGHDT, YYEEEE. The CDR3 totals 12 residues. This CDR3 is CASSSTVYGYTF. CDR3 coding DNA: TGTGCCAGCAGCTCGACAGTATATGGCTACACCTTC.

The genes are TRBV2 and TRBJ2-7; the D is unclear. V lost 7 bases and J 2 bases, leaving 15 bases between the germline ends. The CDR3 consists of 14 residues. Germline lookup yields CDR1 SNHLY and CDR2 FYNNEI. Here the CDR3 DNA reads TGTGCCAGCACCGGCGGCGGAAAAACCTACGAGCAGTACTTC. Amino acid sequence: CASTGGGKTYEQYF.

The chain links TRBV5-1 to TRBJ2-7, with 9 positions matching TRBD1. The junction had 6 bases not matched to a gene; V was cut back by 0 bases and J by 2 bases. CDR3 length equals 16 residues. Per the germline V gene, CDR1 is SGHRS and CDR2 is YFSETQ. DNA for the CDR3: TGCGCCAGCAGCTTGGCCACAGGGGGCGCGGCCTACGAGCAGTACTTC. Encoded protein: CASSLATGGAAYEQYF. The variable domain in full, with the rest retrieved from reference TRBV5-1 and TRBJ2-7, is KAGVTQTPRYLIKTRGQQVTLSCSPISGHRSVSWYQQTPGQGLQFLFEYFSETQRNKGNFPGRFSGRQFSNSRSEMNVSTLELGDSALYLCASSLATGGAAYEQYFGPGTRLTVT.